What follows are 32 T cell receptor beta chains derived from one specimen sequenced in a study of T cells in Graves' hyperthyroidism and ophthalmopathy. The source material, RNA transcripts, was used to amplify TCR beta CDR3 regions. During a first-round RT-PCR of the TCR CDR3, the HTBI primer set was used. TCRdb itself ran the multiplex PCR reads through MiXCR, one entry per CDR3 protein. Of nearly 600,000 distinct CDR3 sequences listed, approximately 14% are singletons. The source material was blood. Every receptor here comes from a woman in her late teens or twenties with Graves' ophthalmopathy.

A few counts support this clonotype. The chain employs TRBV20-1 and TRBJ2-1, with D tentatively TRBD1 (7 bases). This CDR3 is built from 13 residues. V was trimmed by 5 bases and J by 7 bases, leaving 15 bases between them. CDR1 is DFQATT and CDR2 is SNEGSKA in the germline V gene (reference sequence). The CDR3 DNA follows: TGCAGTGCTCATCCAGGGGGAGGAAATGAGCAGTTCTTC. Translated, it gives CSAHPGGGNEQFF.

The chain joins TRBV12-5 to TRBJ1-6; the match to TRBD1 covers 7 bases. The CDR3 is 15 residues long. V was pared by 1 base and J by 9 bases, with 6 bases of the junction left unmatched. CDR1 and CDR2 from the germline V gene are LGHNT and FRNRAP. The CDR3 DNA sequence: TGTGCTAGTGGTTTGGGACAGGGACCCCGTTCACCCCTCCACTTT. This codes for CASGLGQGPRSPLHF.

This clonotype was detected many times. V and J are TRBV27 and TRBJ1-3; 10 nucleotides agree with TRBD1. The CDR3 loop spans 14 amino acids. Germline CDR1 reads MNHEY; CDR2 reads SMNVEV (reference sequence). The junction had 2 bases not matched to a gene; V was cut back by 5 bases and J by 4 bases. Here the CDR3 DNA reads TGTGCCAGCAGTGCGACAGGGGGCGGAAACACCATATATTTT. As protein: CASSATGGGNTIYF.

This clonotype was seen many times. The CDR3 bases are TGTGCCAGTAGTATAAGGGCTGAAGCTTTCTTT. Its translation is CASSIRAEAFF. The V and J genes are TRBV19 and TRBJ1-1; the D is unclear. There are 11 residues in the CDR3. The germline V and J ends were trimmed by 2 bases and 6 bases, with 4 bases remaining between them. Germline CDR1 is LNHDA and CDR2 is SQIVND (reference sequence).

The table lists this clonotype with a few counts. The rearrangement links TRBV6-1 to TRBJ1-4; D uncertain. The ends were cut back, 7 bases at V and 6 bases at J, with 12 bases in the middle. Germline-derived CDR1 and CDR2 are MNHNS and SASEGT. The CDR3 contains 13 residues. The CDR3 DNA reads TGTGCCAGCACCGGGTCCCTTGATGAAAAACTGTTTTTT. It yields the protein CASTGSLDEKLFF.

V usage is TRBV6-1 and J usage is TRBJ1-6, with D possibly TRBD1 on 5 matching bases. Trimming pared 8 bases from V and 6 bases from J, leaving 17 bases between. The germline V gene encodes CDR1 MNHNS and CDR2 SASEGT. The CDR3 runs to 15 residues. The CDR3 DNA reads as TGTGCCAGCTCTACCAGGAGGGGAGTTAATTCACCCCTCCACTTT. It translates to CASSTRRGVNSPLHF.

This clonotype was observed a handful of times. In DNA form, the CDR3 reads TGTGCCAGCAGACTAGGGTATGAGCAGTTCTTC. This codes for CASRLGYEQFF. V usage is TRBV6-1 and J usage is TRBJ2-1; perhaps TRBD2 as D (5 bases). Germline CDR1 MNHNS, CDR2 SASEGT. V was cut by 6 bases and J by 8 bases, with 8 bases left in between. The CDR3 is 11 amino acids.

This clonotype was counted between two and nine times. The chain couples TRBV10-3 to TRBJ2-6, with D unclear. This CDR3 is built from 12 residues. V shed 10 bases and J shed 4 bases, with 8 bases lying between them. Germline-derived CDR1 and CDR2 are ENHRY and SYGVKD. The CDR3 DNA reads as TGTGCCACATATGCCGGGGCCAACGTCCTGACTTTC. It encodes CATYAGANVLTF.

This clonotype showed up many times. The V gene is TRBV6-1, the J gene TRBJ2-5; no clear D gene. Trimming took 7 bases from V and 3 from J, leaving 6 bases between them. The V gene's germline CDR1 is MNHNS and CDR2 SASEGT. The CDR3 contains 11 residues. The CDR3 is CASMMEETQYF. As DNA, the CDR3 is TGTGCCAGCATGATGGAAGAGACCCAGTACTTC.

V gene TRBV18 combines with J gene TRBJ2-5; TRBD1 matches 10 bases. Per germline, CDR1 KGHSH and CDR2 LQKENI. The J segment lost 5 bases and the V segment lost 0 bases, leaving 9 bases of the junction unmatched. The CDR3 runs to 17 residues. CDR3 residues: CASSPPVWGQGMETQYF. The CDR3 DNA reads TGTGCCAGCTCACCACCGGTGTGGGGACAGGGGATGGAGACCCAGTACTTC.

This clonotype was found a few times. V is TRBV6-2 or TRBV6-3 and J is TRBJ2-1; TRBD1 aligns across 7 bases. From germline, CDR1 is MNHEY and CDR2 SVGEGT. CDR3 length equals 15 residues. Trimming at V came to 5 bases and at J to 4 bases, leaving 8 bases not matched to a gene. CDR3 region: CASSRQGVSYNEQFF. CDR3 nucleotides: TGTGCCAGCAGTCGACAGGGAGTTAGTTACAATGAGCAGTTCTTC.

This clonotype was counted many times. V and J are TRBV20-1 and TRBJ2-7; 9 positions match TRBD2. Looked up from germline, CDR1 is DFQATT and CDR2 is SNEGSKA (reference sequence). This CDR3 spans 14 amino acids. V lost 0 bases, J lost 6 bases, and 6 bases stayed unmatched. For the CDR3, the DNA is TGCAGTGCTAGAGATGTGGGACTAGCAGGCGAGCAGTACTTC. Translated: CSARDVGLAGEQYF.

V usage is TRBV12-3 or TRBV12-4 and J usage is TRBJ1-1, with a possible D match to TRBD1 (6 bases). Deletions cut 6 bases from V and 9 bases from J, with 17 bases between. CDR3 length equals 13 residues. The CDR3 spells CASRDTGHRKAFF. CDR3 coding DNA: TGTGCCAGCAGGGACACAGGGCACCGCAAAGCTTTCTTT.

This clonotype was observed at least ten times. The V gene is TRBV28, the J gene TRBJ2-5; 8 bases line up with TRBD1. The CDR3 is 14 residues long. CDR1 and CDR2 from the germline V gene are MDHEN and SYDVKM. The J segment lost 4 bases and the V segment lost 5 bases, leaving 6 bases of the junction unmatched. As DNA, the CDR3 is TGTGCCAGCAGTCGGGGACAGGTGGCAGAGACCCAGTACTTC. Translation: CASSRGQVAETQYF. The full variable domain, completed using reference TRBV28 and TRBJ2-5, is DVKVTQSSRYLVKRTGEKVFLECVQDMDHENMFWYRQDPGLGLRLIYFSYDVKMKEKGDIPEGYSVSREKKERFSLILESASTNQTSMYLCASSRGQVAETQYFGPGTRLLVL.

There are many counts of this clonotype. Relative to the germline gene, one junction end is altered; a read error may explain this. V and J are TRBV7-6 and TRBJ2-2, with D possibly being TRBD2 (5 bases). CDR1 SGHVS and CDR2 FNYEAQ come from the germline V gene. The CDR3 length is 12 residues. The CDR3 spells CGVEAGTGELFF. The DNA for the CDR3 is TGCGGCGTGGAGGCGGGCACCGGGGAGCTGTTTTTT.

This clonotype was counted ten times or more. The CDR3 sequence is CASSPGILLREGVGTQYF. The CDR3 nucleotides are TGTGCCAGCAGCCCCGGAATTCTCCTGCGGGAGGGGGTGGGTACGCAGTATTTT. The chain combines TRBV7-8 with TRBJ2-3, with TRBD2 identical over 9 bases. V lost 5 bases and J lost 8; bases outside the gene matches: 20. Germline V gene sequence: CDR1 SGHVS, CDR2 FQNEAQ. CDR3 length: 18 residues.

CDR3 DNA: TGTGCCAGTAGTATAGCGGGTCTGAGCAATCAGCCCCAGCATTTT. Translating gives CASSIAGLSNQPQHF. The chain joins TRBV19 to TRBJ1-5; D is unclear. The V end lost 1 base, the J end lost 1 base, and 8 bases lay between the germline ends. This CDR3 is 15 amino acids long. Germline V CDR1 and CDR2: LNHDA, SQIVND (reference sequence).

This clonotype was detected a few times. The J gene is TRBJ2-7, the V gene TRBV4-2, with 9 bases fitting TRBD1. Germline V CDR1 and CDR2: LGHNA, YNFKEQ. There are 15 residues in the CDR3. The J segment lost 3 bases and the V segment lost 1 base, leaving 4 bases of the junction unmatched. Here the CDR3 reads CASSQAPTGGYEQYF. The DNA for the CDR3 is TGTGCCAGCAGCCAAGCGCCGACAGGGGGCTACGAGCAGTACTTC.

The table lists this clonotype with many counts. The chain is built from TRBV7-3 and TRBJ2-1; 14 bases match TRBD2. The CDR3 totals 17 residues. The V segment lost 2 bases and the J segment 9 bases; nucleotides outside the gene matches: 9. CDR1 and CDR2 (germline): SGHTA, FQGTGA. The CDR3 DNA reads TGTGCCAGCAGCTTACAACTGGGACTAGCGGGAGCAGCTGAGCAGTTCTTC. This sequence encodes CASSLQLGLAGAAEQFF. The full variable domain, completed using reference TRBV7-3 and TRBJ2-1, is GAGVSQTPSNKVTEKGKYVELRCDPISGHTALYWYRQSLGQGPEFLIYFQGTGAADDSGLPNDRFFAVRPEGSVSTLKIQRTERGDSAVYLCASSLQLGLAGAAEQFFGPGTRLTVL.

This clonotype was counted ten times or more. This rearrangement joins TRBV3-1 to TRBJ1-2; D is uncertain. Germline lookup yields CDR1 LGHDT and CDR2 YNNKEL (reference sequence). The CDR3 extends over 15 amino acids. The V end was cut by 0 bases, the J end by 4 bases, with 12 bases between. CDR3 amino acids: CASSQDHGLGYGYTF. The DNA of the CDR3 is TGTGCCAGCAGCCAAGATCACGGGTTGGGCTATGGCTACACCTTC.

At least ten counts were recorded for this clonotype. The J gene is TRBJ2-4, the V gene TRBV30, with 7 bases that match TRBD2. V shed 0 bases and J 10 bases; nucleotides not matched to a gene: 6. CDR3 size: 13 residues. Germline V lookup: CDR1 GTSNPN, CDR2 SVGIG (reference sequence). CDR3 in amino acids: CAWSVRTGGIQYF. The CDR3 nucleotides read TGTGCCTGGAGTGTTCGGACCGGGGGGATTCAGTACTTC.

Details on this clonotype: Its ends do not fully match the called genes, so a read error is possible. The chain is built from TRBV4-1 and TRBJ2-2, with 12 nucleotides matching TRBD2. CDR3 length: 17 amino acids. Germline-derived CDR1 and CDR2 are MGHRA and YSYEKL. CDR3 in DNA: TGTGCCAGCAGCCATGGGCTAGCGGGAGGGCATACCGGGGAGCTGTTTTTT. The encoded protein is CASSHGLAGGHTGELFF.

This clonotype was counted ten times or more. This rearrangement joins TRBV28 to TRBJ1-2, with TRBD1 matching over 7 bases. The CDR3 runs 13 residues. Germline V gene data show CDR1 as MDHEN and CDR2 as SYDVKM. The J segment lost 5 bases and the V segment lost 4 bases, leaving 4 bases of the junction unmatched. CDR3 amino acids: CASSSPQGYGYTF. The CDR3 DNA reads TGTGCCAGCAGTTCACCACAGGGGTATGGCTACACCTTC.

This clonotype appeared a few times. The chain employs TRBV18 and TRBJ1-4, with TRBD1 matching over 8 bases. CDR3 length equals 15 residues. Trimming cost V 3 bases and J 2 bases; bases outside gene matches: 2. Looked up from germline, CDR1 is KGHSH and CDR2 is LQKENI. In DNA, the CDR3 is TGTGCCAGCTCACCCCGGGACAGGACTAATGAAAAACTGTTTTTT. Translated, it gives CASSPRDRTNEKLFF. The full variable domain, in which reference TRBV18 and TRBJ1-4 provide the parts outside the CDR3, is NAGVMQNPRHLVRRRGQEARLRCSPMKGHSHVYWYRQLPEEGLKFMVYLQKENIIDESGMPKERFSAEFPKEGPSILRIQQVVRGDSAAYFCASSPRDRTNEKLFFGSGTQLSVL.

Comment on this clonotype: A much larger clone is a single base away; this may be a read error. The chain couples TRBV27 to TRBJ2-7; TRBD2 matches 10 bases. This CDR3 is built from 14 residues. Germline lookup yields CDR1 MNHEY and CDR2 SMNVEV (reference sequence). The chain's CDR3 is CASSSGLAYYGQYF. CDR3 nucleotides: TGTGCCAGCAGTTCGGGACTAGCGTACTACGGGCAGTACTTC.

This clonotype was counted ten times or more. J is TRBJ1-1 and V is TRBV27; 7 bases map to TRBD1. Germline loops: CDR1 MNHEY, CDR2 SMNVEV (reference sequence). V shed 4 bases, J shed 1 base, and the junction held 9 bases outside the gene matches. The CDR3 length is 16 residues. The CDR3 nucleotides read TGTGCCAGCAGTTCCAGACAGGGTTGGTGGAACACTGAAGCTTTCTTT. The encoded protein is CASSSRQGWWNTEAFF.

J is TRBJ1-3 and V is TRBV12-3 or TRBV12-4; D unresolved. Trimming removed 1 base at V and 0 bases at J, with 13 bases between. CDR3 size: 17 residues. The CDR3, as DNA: TGTGCCAGCAGTTTAGGTAGGCGGAAGAGCTCTGGAAACACCATATATTTT. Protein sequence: CASSLGRRKSSGNTIYF.

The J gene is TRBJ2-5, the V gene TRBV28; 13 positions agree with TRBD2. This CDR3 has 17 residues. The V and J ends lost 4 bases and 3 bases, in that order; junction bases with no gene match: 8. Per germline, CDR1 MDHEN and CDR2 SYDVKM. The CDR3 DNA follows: TGTGCCAGCAGTTCCCCCGGGACTAGCGGGAATGAAGAGACCCAGTACTTC. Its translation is CASSSPGTSGNEETQYF.

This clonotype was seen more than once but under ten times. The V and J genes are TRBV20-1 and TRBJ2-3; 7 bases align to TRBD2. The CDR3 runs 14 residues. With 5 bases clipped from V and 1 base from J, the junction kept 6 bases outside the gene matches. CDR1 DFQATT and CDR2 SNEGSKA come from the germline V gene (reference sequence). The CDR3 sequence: CSAPQAGGTDTQYF. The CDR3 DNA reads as TGCAGTGCTCCTCAGGCGGGGGGCACAGATACGCAGTATTTT.

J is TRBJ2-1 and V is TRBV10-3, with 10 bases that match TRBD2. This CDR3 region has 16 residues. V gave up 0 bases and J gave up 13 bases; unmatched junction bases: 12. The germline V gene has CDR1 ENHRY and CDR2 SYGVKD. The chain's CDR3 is CAISESVTSGRADQFF. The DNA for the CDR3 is TGTGCCATCAGTGAGTCGGTCACGAGCGGGAGGGCCGATCAGTTCTTC.

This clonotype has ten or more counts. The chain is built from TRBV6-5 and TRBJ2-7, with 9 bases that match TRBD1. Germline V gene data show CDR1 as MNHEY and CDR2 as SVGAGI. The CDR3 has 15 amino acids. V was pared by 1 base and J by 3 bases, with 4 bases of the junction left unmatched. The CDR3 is CASSYWGTGNYEQYF. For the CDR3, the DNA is TGTGCCAGCAGTTACTGGGGGACAGGGAACTACGAGCAGTACTTC.

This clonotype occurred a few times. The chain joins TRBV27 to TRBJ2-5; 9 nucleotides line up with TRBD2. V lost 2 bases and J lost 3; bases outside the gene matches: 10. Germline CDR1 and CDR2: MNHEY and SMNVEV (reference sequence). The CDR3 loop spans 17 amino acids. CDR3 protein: CASSLGTSRSKKETQYF. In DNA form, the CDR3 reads TGTGCCAGCAGTTTAGGGACTAGCCGATCGAAAAAAGAGACCCAGTACTTC.